This T cell receptor beta chain emerged from a study of shared clonotypes between healthy human individuals. Study-level points and caveats: The study drew on few donors, limiting represented genetic and exposure-history diversity.

This clone has more than one count but fewer than ten. Antigen specificity is unknown. The assay was immunoSEQ multiplex PCR, and TCRdb's table has in-frame clones only and misses some. Of about 600,000 clones listed, around 97% were seen once; the top ten hold around 0.057%. The sequenced material came from naive CD4+ T cells sorted from blood. Subset here: CD45RA+ positively selected. The source of this sequence is a woman aged 30 to 39 in good health.

CDR3 bases: TGTGCCAGCAGTGAATACGGAGAAGCTTTCTTT. Protein sequence: CASSEYGEAFF. The V and J genes are TRBV25-1 and TRBJ1-1; no definite D call. Germline assignment: CDR1 MGHDK and CDR2 SYGVNS. Trimming removed 0 bases from V and 8 bases from J, with 4 bases in between. The CDR3 is 11 amino acids.